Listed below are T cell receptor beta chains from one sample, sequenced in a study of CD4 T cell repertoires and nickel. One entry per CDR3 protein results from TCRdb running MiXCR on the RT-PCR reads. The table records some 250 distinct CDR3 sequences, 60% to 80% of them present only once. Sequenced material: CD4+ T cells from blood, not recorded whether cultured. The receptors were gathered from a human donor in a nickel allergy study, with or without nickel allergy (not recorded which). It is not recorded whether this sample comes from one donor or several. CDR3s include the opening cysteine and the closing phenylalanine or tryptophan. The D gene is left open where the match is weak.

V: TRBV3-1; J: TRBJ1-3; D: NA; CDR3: CASSQGTYERNTIYF; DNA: TGTGCCAGCAGCCAAGGCACCTACGAAAGAAACACCATATATTTT
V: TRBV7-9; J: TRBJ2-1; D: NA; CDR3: CASSLGGRQGSYNEQFF; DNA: TGTGCCAGCAGCTTAGGTGGGAGGCAGGGGTCCTACAATGAGCAGTTCTTC
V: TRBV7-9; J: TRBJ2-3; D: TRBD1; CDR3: CASSPPRDSRPDTDTQYF; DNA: TGTGCCAGCAGCCCGCCTCGGGACAGCCGACCGGACACAGATACGCAGTATTTT
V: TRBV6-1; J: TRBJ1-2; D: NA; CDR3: CASRETGSKRSYGYTF; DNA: TGTGCCAGCAGAGAAACCGGGTCCAAAAGGTCCTATGGCTACACCTTC
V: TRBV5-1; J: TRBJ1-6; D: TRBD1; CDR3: CASSPGQGYNSPLHF; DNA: TGCGCCAGCAGCCCGGGACAGGGGTATAATTCACCCCTCCACTTT
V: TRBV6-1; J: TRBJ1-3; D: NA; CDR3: CASSEARGAGNTIYF; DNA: TGTGCCAGCAGTGAAGCGCGGGGGGCTGGAAACACCATATATTTT
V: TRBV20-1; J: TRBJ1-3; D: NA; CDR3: CSAQPLDSAYSGNTIYF; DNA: TGCAGTGCTCAACCCCTGGACAGCGCCTACTCTGGAAACACCATATATTTT
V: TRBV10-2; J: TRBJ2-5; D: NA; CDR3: CASSVGRVQETQYF; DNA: TGCGCCAGCAGTGTGGGCAGAGTCCAAGAGACCCAGTACTTC
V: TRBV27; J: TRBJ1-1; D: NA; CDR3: CASSFSVNTEAFF; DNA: TGTGCCAGCAGTTTCAGCGTGAACACTGAAGCTTTCTTT
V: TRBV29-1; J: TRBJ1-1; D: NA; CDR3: CSVGTGLEAFF; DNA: TGCAGCGTTGGAACGGGGCTCGAAGCTTTCTTT